Listed below are T cell receptor beta chains from one sample, sequenced in a study of cytomegalovirus exposure and HLA in healthy donors. Measured with immunoSEQ multiplex PCR; TCRdb has only the in-frame clones, and not every one. In the table there are roughly 120,000 clones, 80% of which are singletons. The sequenced sample was PBMCs. The source is a male donor in good health and CMV-seronegative. CDR3s include the opening cysteine and the closing phenylalanine or tryptophan. Each record gives: clone size, V gene, D gene, J gene, CDR3 protein, CDR3 DNA. A D gene is named only where the DNA matches it firmly. The size of a clone is reported for some rows only, either as once, few or many, or as a class for expanded clones.

-,TRBV28,-,TRBJ2-7,CASTNKTGNEQYF,TGTGCCAGCACAAATAAAACAGGGAACGAGCAGTACTTC
-,TRBV7-2,-,TRBJ2-5,CASSLAHGETQYF,TGTGCCAGCAGCTTAGCCCACGGGGAGACCCAGTACTTC
once,TRBV14,-,TRBJ2-7,CASSTRQTYEQYF,TGTGCCAGCAGCACCCGACAGACCTACGAGCAGTACTTC
-,TRBV4-3,TRBD2,TRBJ2-2,CASSQVIAGEDGELFF,TGCGCCAGCAGCCAAGTTATAGCGGGGGAAGACGGGGAGCTGTTTTTT
-,TRBV10-2,-,TRBJ2-7,CASSELAEQYF,TGCGCCAGCAGTGAGCTGGCCGAGCAGTACTTC
-,TRBV2,TRBD2,TRBJ2-1,CAIPKAASGSNEQFF,TGTGCCATCCCCAAAGCGGCTAGCGGGAGCAATGAGCAGTTCTTC
few,TRBV5-4,TRBD1,TRBJ2-6,CASSLATGVSSGANGLTF,TGTGCCAGCAGCTTGGCAACAGGGGTCAGCTCTGGGGCCAACGGCCTGACTTTC
-,TRBV11-2,-,TRBJ1-1,CASSRGSRNTEAFF,TGTGCCAGCAGCAGAGGGAGCCGGAACACTGAAGCTTTCTTT
-,TRBV6-5,-,TRBJ1-1,CASSYQGWGTEAFF,TGTGCCAGCAGTTATCAGGGTTGGGGAACTGAAGCTTTCTTT
few,TRBV19,-,TRBJ1-1,CASSTQGHTEAFF,TGTGCCAGTAGTACACAGGGTCATACTGAAGCTTTCTTT
-,TRBV11-2,TRBD1,TRBJ1-3,CASSLTGIRNTIYF,TGTGCCAGCAGCTTGACAGGGATTCGAAACACCATATATTTT
-,TRBV4-1,TRBD1,TRBJ2-1,CASSRSQLVRQGNEQFF,TGCGCCAGCAGCCGATCTCAATTGGTCCGACAGGGTAATGAGCAGTTCTTC
-,TRBV27,-,TRBJ2-2,CASSLLQANTGELFF,TGTGCCAGCAGTTTATTGCAGGCGAACACCGGGGAGCTGTTTTTT
-,TRBV29-1,TRBD2,TRBJ2-7,CSVNSGGNEQYF,TGCAGCGTCAACTCGGGGGGGAACGAGCAGTACTTC
-,TRBV5-1,-,TRBJ1-4,CASRGEDHEKLFF,TGCGCCAGCCGGGGTGAGGACCATGAAAAACTGTTTTTT
-,TRBV21-1,-,TRBJ1-5,CASSTCRDRKDSNQPQHF,TGTGCCAGCAGCACCTGCCGGGACAGAAAAGATAGCAATCAGCCCCAGCATTTT
few,TRBV7-9,-,TRBJ2-7,CASSRLEASYEQYF,TGTGCCAGCAGCCGTTTAGAAGCCTCCTACGAGCAGTACTTC
few,TRBV2,-,TRBJ2-7,CASTPRREQYF,TGTGCCAGCACCCCGAGGCGAGAGCAGTACTTC
-,TRBV5-5,-,TRBJ2-2,CASSTGVTGELFF,TGTGCCAGCAGCACCGGGGTAACCGGGGAGCTGTTTTTT
-,TRBV19,-,TRBJ1-1,CASSVGRGRNTEAFF,TGTGCCAGTAGTGTCGGACGGGGGAGGAACACTGAAGCTTTCTTT
-,TRBV30,TRBD1,TRBJ1-6,CAWSSNRGLSATPLHF,TGTGCCTGGAGTTCAAACAGGGGGCTGTCAGCGACACCCCTCCACTTT
-,TRBV15,-,TRBJ2-3,CATSRVGGTDTQYF,TGTGCCACCAGCAGAGTAGGGGGCACAGATACGCAGTATTTT
few,TRBV25-1,TRBD2,TRBJ2-7,CATSGGSGYEQYF,TGTGCCACCTCCGGGGGGAGTGGATACGAGCAGTACTTC
few,TRBV6-4,TRBD1,TRBJ2-1,CASSPGQGGNEQFF,TGTGCCAGCAGTCCGGGACAGGGGGGCAATGAGCAGTTCTTC